Listed below are T cell receptor beta chains from one sample, sequenced in a study of CD8 T cells in Susac syndrome. TCRdb called the immunoSEQ multiplex PCR reads again in MiXCR, with one record for every CDR3 protein. The sample holds fewer than 300,000 distinct CDR3 sequences, around 84% seen once. The sample was CD8+ T cells from PBMCs. The receptor set was obtained from a human donor with multiple sclerosis. The CDR3 runs from the conserved cysteine through the conserved F or W. D genes are given only for firm matches. Clone size is not always given. Where it is, it says once, few, many or a class for expanded clones.

D	size	J	V	CDR3	DNA
NA	NA	TRBJ1-1	TRBV5-4	CASRPEENTEAFF	TGTGCCAGCAGACCGGAGGAAAACACTGAAGCTTTCTTT
NA	NA	TRBJ2-1	TRBV25-1	CASSEYTGGPPSYNEQFF	TGTGCCAGCAGTGAATATACCGGGGGCCCTCCCAGCTACAATGAGCAGTTCTTC
NA	NA	TRBJ2-1	TRBV6-5	CASSPLRPAYNEQFF	TGTGCCAGCAGTCCGCTCCGCCCCGCCTACAATGAGCAGTTCTTC
NA	NA	TRBJ1-2	TRBV12-5	CASGRTAYGYTF	TGTGCTAGTGGTCGGACAGCCTATGGCTACACCTTC
TRBD1	NA	TRBJ2-3	TRBV2	CASRRQGMIGDTQYF	TGTGCCAGCAGACGACAGGGAATGATAGGAGATACGCAGTATTTT
NA	NA	TRBJ2-5	TRBV5-1	CASSSTTGTSEETQYF	TGCGCCAGCAGCTCGACGACAGGAACTAGTGAAGAGACCCAGTACTTC
NA	NA	TRBJ2-4	TRBV3-1	CASSQDAHPGLINIQYF	TGTGCCAGCAGCCAAGATGCCCACCCGGGACTCATAAACATTCAGTACTTC
NA	NA	TRBJ2-5	TRBV4-1	CASSQDKTGVGKETQYF	TGCGCCAGCAGCCAAGATAAAACGGGAGTGGGGAAAGAGACCCAGTACTTC
NA	NA	TRBJ1-2	TRBV9	CASSGISDHNYGYTF	TGTGCCAGCAGCGGAATTTCAGATCATAACTATGGCTACACCTTC
NA	NA	TRBJ2-7	TRBV7-6	CASRAGDRTYEQYF	TGTGCCAGCAGGGCGGGAGACAGGACCTACGAGCAGTACTTC
NA	NA	TRBJ2-3	TRBV29-1	CSVPSGPTQYF	TGCAGCGTCCCCTCCGGCCCTACGCAGTATTTT
TRBD1	NA	TRBJ2-4	TRBV14	CASSPRDRAVNIQYF	TGTGCCAGCAGCCCCCGGGACAGGGCTGTAAACATTCAGTACTTC
NA	NA	TRBJ2-1	TRBV30	CAWSVLLVPHVNEQFF	TGTGCCTGGAGTGTACTTTTGGTACCTCACGTCAATGAGCAGTTCTTC
NA	NA	TRBJ1-5	TRBV27	CASSLSQGTNQPQHF	TGTGCCAGCAGTTTATCGCAAGGCACTAATCAGCCCCAGCATTTT
NA	once	TRBJ2-3	TRBV3-1	CASSQDRGTQYF	TGTGCCAGCAGCCAAGATCGGGGTACGCAGTATTTT
TRBD2	NA	TRBJ2-7	TRBV7-2	CASSLIAGETYEQYF	TGTGCCAGCAGCTTAATAGCGGGGGAGACCTACGAGCAGTACTTC
NA	NA	TRBJ2-1	TRBV9	CASGAPRDEQFF	TGTGCCAGCGGGGCACCTAGGGATGAGCAGTTCTTC